The 22 T cell receptor beta chains given below trace back to one sample, sequenced in a study of naive and memory T cell subsets. Both TRBC1 and TRBC2 were covered by a beta constant-region primer of two equimolar oligonucleotides. Nested alpha and beta constant-region primers with the SP2 primer drove four PCR rounds on ligated cDNA. TCRdb reprocessed the UMI-ligation and nested PCR reads with MiXCR, giving one entry per CDR3 protein. The data show approximately 17,000 distinct CDR3 sequences, 8.7% seen once. The specimen was central memory CD8+ T cells from blood. Every receptor here comes from a human donor in good health.

The genes are TRBV29-1 and TRBJ2-3; D ambiguous. V gave up 6 bases and J gave up 6 bases, with 7 bases separating them. The CDR3 totals 10 residues. Germline CDR1 SQVTM, CDR2 ANQGSEA. CDR3 residues: CSVDEDTQYF. CDR3 sequence (DNA): TGCAGCGTAGACGAGGATACGCAGTATTTT.

This clonotype was counted ten times or more. V is TRBV28 and J is TRBJ2-1, with D unresolved. CDR1 is MDHEN and CDR2 is SYDVKM in the germline V gene. Trimming stripped 0 bases from V and 3 bases from J, with 9 bases between. The CDR3 runs to 15 residues. CDR3 sequence: CASSLWAANYNEQFF. The CDR3 coding sequence is TGTGCCAGCAGTTTATGGGCCGCTAACTACAATGAGCAGTTCTTC. The complete variable domain, with remaining parts taken from reference TRBV28 and TRBJ2-1, reads DVKVTQSSRYLVKRTGEKVFLECVQDMDHENMFWYRQDPGLGLRLIYFSYDVKMKEKGDIPEGYSVSREKKERFSLILESASTNQTSMYLCASSLWAANYNEQFFGPGTRLTVL.

This clonotype has more than one count but fewer than ten. This chain connects TRBV5-6 to TRBJ2-1; 8 bases map to TRBD2. With V trimmed by 3 bases and J by 10 bases, 3 bases remained unmatched. CDR3 length: 12 amino acids. CDR1 is SGHDT, CDR2 YYEEEE, per germline. The CDR3: CASSSGLVEQFF. As DNA, the CDR3 is TGTGCCAGCAGCTCGGGACTAGTAGAGCAGTTCTTC. The variable domain in full, with the rest retrieved from reference TRBV5-6 and TRBJ2-1, is DAGVTQSPTHLIKTRGQQVTLRCSPKSGHDTVSWYQQALGQGPQFIFQYYEEEERQRGNFPDRFSGHQFPNYSSELNVNALLLGDSALYLCASSSGLVEQFFGPGTRLTVL.

This chain links TRBV12-3 or TRBV12-4 with TRBJ1-1; a possible D gene is TRBD1 (5 bases). The V end lost 7 bases, the J end lost 5 bases, and 17 bases lay between the germline ends. This CDR3 is 14 amino acids long. CDR3: CASIPYGGRTEAFF. CDR3 bases: TGTGCCAGCATCCCGTATGGGGGTAGAACTGAAGCTTTCTTT.

This clonotype was recorded at least ten times. This chain connects TRBV9 to TRBJ1-1; no definite D call. The V gene's germline CDR1 is SGDLS and CDR2 YYNGEE. Trimming took 4 bases from V and 1 from J, leaving 14 bases between them. CDR3 length equals 15 residues. The CDR3 sequence is CASSPRGNQNTEAFF. CDR3 in DNA: TGTGCCAGCAGCCCCCGTGGGAACCAGAACACTGAAGCTTTCTTT. Based on the CDR3 plus reference TRBV9 and TRBJ1-1, the full variable domain is DSGVTQTPKHLITATGQRVTLRCSPRSGDLSVYWYQQSLDQGLQFLIQYYNGEERAKGNILERFSAQQFPDLHSELNLSSLELGDSALYFCASSPRGNQNTEAFFGQGTRLTVV.

In this sample, this clonotype turned up many times. V is TRBV27 and J is TRBJ2-5; D not certain. Germline CDR1 is MNHEY and CDR2 is SMNVEV (reference sequence). This CDR3 is 11 amino acids long. The V end lost 3 bases, the J end lost 5 bases, and 4 bases lay between the germline ends. The CDR3: CASSFVETQYF. CDR3 in DNA: TGTGCCAGCAGTTTTGTCGAGACCCAGTACTTC.

In regard to this clonotype: Possible read error: a much larger clone is one base away. The rearrangement links TRBV6-5 to TRBJ2-1; 9 nucleotides agree with TRBD2. Germline lookup yields CDR1 MNHEY and CDR2 SVGAGI. V lost 5 bases, J lost 6 bases, and 8 bases stayed unmatched. This CDR3 comprises 15 residues. This CDR3 is CASSTGLASGNEQFF. Written as DNA, the CDR3 is TGTGCCAGCAGTACTGGACTAGCGAGTGGCAATGAGCAGTTCTTC.

In its sample, this clonotype was seen a few times. The chain employs TRBV19 and TRBJ2-7, with TRBD1 matching over 9 bases. The CDR3 has 15 amino acids. Losses at the gene ends were 3 bases for V and 3 bases for J; bases not matched to a gene: 6. Germline CDR1 and CDR2: LNHDA and SQIVND (reference sequence). DNA of the CDR3: TGTGCCAGTAGTATTGTCACAGGGGGCGTCTACGAGCAGTACTTC. This gives the protein CASSIVTGGVYEQYF.

The genes are TRBV9 and TRBJ2-1; D is possibly TRBD1 or TRBD2 (5 bases each). The CDR3 totals 11 residues. Germline CDR1 and CDR2: SGDLS and YYNGEE. Trimming removed 8 bases at V and 8 bases at J, with 11 bases between. The CDR3 coding sequence is TGTGCCAGTGGGACCAGGGATGAGCAGTTCTTC. Protein product: CASGTRDEQFF.

The chain carries TRBV4-3 and TRBJ2-1; possibly TRBD2 for D (6 bases). Trimming cost V 0 bases and J 7 bases, with 13 bases left between them. CDR3 length equals 15 residues. Per germline, CDR1 LGHNA and CDR2 YSLEER. The CDR3 DNA reads TGCGCCAGCAGCCAAGAGGACCCCGGAGGGAATGAGCAGTTCTTC. It yields the protein CASSQEDPGGNEQFF.

This clonotype was observed at least ten times. The chain has TRBV20-1 and TRBJ2-7; D gene ambiguous. CDR1 DFQATT and CDR2 SNEGSKA come from the germline V gene (reference sequence). The CDR3 has 15 amino acids. The V and J ends lost 0 bases and 3 bases respectively, with 15 bases between them. CDR3 bases: TGCAGTGCTAGAGATAACAAGGGTTCTGGCTACGAGCAGTACTTC. Protein product: CSARDNKGSGYEQYF.

In this sample, this clonotype is hyperexpanded. The CDR3 loop reads CATSDINQPQHF. The CDR3, as DNA: TGTGCCACCAGTGATATTAATCAGCCCCAGCATTTT. The chain couples TRBV24-1 to TRBJ1-5; D remains unclear. Trimming removed 3 bases from V and 4 bases from J, with 3 bases in between. The CDR3 is 12 residues long. The germline CDR1 and CDR2 sequences are KGHDR and SFDVKD.

Remarks on this clonotype: A read error is possible here, since a much larger clone lies one base away. The J gene is TRBJ2-3, the V gene TRBV7-2; TRBD2 aligns across 8 bases. From germline, CDR1 is SGHTA and CDR2 FQGNSA. The CDR3 loop spans 13 amino acids. This chain's CDR3 is CTNSGSLVDTQYF. The CDR3, as DNA: TGTACCAACAGCGGGAGCCTTGTCGATACGCAGTATTTT.

The chain's CDR3 is CASSIGGQKNEKLFF. The DNA for the CDR3 is TGTGCCAGCAGTATTGGGGGACAGAAGAATGAAAAACTGTTTTTT. V usage is TRBV6-6 and J usage is TRBJ1-4; TRBD1 matches at 7 bases. This CDR3 region has 15 residues. Trimming cost V 5 bases and J 5 bases; bases outside gene matches: 8. CDR1 is MNHNY, CDR2 SVGAGI, per germline (reference sequence).

This clonotype was found many times. The rearrangement links TRBV12-3 or TRBV12-4 to TRBJ1-1; 7 nucleotides align to TRBD1. This CDR3 region has 16 residues. Trimming took 9 bases from V and 4 from J; bases not matched to a gene: 17. The CDR3 bases are TGTGCCAGTCTAGGGGGCGCGGTCGGTGCGGGCACTGAAGCTTTCTTT. This gives the protein CASLGGAVGAGTEAFF.

Many counts were recorded for this clonotype. The chain combines TRBV4-2 with TRBJ2-3, with D possibly TRBD2 on 6 matching bases. The CDR3 extends over 15 amino acids. The germline CDR1 and CDR2 sequences are LGHNA and YNFKEQ. Trimming pared 1 base from V and 1 base from J, leaving 9 bases between. The CDR3 DNA sequence: TGTGCCAGCAGCCAAGCGGGAGACGGCACAGATACGCAGTATTTT. Amino acids: CASSQAGDGTDTQYF.

There are a few counts of this clonotype. The rearrangement joins TRBV7-8 to TRBJ1-1; D might be TRBD1 (6 bases). Per germline, CDR1 SGHVS and CDR2 FQNEAQ. This CDR3 has 14 residues. V gave up 5 bases and J gave up 0 bases, with 10 bases separating them. This CDR3 reads CASSLGTLNTEAFF. CDR3 DNA sequence: TGTGCCAGCAGCCTAGGGACACTGAACACTGAAGCTTTCTTT.

There are a few counts of this clonotype. Mismatch with germline at one junction end may stem from a read error. The rearrangement uses TRBV10-3 and TRBJ1-3, with a tentative D call TRBD1 (6 bases). The CDR3 length is 10 residues. Germline V CDR1 and CDR2: ENHRY, SYGVKD. CDR3 protein: CAIGQFWRDF. The CDR3 DNA reads as TGTGCCATTGGACAGTTTTGGAGGGATTTT.

The rearrangement joins TRBV4-3 to TRBJ1-4, with 8 positions matching TRBD1. Germline V gene data show CDR1 as LGHNA and CDR2 as YSLEER. This CDR3 comprises 16 residues. J lost 10 bases, V lost 1 base, and 11 bases had no gene match. CDR3 sequence: CASSQVLGQGFGKLFF. For the CDR3, the DNA is TGCGCCAGCAGCCAAGTTCTCGGACAGGGTTTTGGAAAACTGTTTTTT.

V usage is TRBV7-3 and J usage is TRBJ2-2, with D uncertain. This CDR3 comprises 12 residues. Trimming removed 2 bases from V and 8 bases from J, with 6 bases in between. The germline V gene has CDR1 SGHTA and CDR2 FQGTGA. Here the CDR3 DNA reads TGTGCCAGCAGCTTAGGACCGGGGGAGCTGTTTTTT. Its translation is CASSLGPGELFF.

The genes are TRBV11-2 and TRBJ2-1; D may be TRBD1 (6 bases). The CDR3 is made up of 13 amino acids. Germline loops: CDR1 SGHAT, CDR2 FQNNGV. Trimming removed 5 bases from V and 6 bases from J, with 11 bases in between. CDR3: CASSPPQGNEQFF. CDR3 bases: TGTGCCAGCAGCCCACCACAGGGCAATGAGCAGTTCTTC.

This clonotype was counted ten times or more. The chain employs TRBV20-1 and TRBJ2-1, with D perhaps matching TRBD1 or TRBD2 (5 bases each). The germline CDR1 and CDR2 sequences are DFQATT and SNEGSKA (reference sequence). The germline V and J ends were trimmed by 0 bases and 5 bases, with 11 bases remaining between them. The CDR3 contains 14 residues. CDR3 in amino acids: CSARDGGDHNEQFF. CDR3 sequence (DNA): TGCAGTGCTAGAGATGGTGGGGACCACAATGAGCAGTTCTTC.